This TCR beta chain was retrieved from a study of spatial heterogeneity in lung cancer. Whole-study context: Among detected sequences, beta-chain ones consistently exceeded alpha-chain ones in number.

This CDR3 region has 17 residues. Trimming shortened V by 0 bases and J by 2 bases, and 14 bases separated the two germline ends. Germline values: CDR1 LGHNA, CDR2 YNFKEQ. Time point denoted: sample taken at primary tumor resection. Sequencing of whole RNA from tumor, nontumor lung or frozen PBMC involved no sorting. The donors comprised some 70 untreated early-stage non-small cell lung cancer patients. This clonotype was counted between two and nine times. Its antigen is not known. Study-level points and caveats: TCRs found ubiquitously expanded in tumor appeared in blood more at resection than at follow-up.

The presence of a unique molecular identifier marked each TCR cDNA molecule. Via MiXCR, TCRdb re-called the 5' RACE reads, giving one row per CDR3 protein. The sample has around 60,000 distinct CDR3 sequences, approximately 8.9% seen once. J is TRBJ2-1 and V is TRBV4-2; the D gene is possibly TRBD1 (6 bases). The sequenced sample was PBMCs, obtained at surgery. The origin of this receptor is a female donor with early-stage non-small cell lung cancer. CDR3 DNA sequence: TGTGCCAGCAGCCAAGAGGGGGCAGGGACCCCCTACAATGAGCAGTTCTTC. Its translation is CASSQEGAGTPYNEQFF.